The clone carrying this T cell receptor (beta chain) showed up just once. Antigen unknown. The data were taken from a study of identifying expanded T cells in peripheral blood. Whole-study findings and limits: Variance in clone template counts between roughly two-week samples significantly increased with total template count across all healthy donors. Differentially abundant clones: around 1.2 between replicates, roughly 16 at roughly 15 days, roughly 18 at four.

The data were produced by immunoSEQ multiplex PCR, yet TCRdb's version contains in-frame clones alone and is incomplete. The sample has around 94,000 clones, more than 70% seen once. Trimming shortened V by 0 bases and J by 8 bases, and 8 bases separated the two germline ends. Per the germline V gene, CDR1 is SGHRS and CDR2 is YFSETQ. The CDR3 spans 12 residues. The sequenced sample consisted of blood. The sequence was collected from a person aged 18 to 75 in good health. The chain is built from TRBV5-1 and TRBJ1-2; D gene uncertain. The CDR3 sequence is CASSLGSEGYTF. DNA of the CDR3: TGCGCCAGCAGCTTGGGAAGTGAGGGCTACACCTTC.